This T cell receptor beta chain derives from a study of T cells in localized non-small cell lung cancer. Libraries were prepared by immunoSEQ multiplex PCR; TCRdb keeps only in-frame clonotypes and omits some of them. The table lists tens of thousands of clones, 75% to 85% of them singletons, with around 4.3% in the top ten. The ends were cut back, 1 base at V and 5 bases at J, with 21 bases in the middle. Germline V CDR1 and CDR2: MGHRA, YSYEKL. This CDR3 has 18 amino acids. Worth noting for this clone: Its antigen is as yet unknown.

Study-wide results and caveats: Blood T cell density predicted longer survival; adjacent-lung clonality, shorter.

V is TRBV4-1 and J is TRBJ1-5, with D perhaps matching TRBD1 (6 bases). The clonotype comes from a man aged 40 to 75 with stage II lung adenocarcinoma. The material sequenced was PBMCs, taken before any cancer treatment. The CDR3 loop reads CASSQGPPSHRDDQPQHF. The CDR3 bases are TGCGCCAGCAGCCAAGGCCCCCCTTCACACAGGGACGATCAGCCCCAGCATTTT.